This record concerns one TCR beta chain sequence. The data stem from a study of blood T cell repertoires in COVID-19. Per the original data handling: By means of reference gene primer amplification, nucleated cell counts were estimated. This table comes from immunoSEQ multiplex PCR, and its TCRdb copy is limited to in-frame clones, with some not included. V and J calls and clone size are given by that table; D and trimming were obtained from the DNA. The repertoire has a few hundred thousand clones, around 87% of them found once; the top ten carry 0.95% to 1.1%. V shed 0 bases and J shed 0 bases, with 13 bases lying between them. Germline values: CDR1 SGDLS, CDR2 YYNGEE. CDR3 size: 17 residues. The study counted Cohort 3 donors as recovered given two negative PCRs, clearance, or symptom resolution.

Material for sequencing was PBMCs or T cells enriched from blood (not recorded which). This chain uses TRBV9 with TRBJ1-3; D remains unclear. The clonotype originates from a man between 18 and 29 years old who had recovered from COVID-19. DNA of the CDR3: TGTGCCAGCAGCGTAGGAGCTCTGAGAGACTCTGGAAACACCATATATTTT. It is translated as CASSVGALRDSGNTIYF. Full variable domain (missing parts from reference TRBV9 and TRBJ1-3): DSGVTQTPKHLITATGQRVTLRCSPRSGDLSVYWYQQSLDQGLQFLIQYYNGEERAKGNILERFSAQQFPDLHSELNLSSLELGDSALYFCASSVGALRDSGNTIYFGEGSWLTVV.